What follows are 17 T cell receptor beta chains derived from one specimen sequenced in a study of OX40 agonist ivuxolimab in advanced cancers. Measured with immunoSEQ multiplex PCR; TCRdb has only the in-frame clones, and not every one. The sample lists some 64,000 clones; roughly 91% were seen once. The source material was CD4+ or CD8+ T cells sorted from blood, sampled in a trial of the OX40 agonist ivuxolimab. Receptors originate from an adult with an advanced solid tumor such as melanoma, head and neck, liver or kidney cancer.

The chain carries TRBV11-1 and TRBJ2-1, with D perhaps matching TRBD1 or TRBD2 (6 bases each). The germline V gene has CDR1 SGHAT and CDR2 FQDESV (reference sequence). Trimming pared 5 bases from V and 8 bases from J, leaving 19 bases between. CDR3 size: 15 residues. The CDR3 here is CASSKPGLGGDEQFF. The CDR3 region has the DNA TGTGCCAGCAGCAAACCGGGACTTGGGGGCGATGAGCAGTTCTTC.

This rearrangement joins TRBV14 to TRBJ2-2, with D possibly being TRBD2 (5 bases). The germline gives CDR1 SGHDN, CDR2 FVKESK. The CDR3 contains 17 residues. Trimming shortened V by 0 bases and J by 5 bases, and 16 bases separated the two germline ends. The CDR3 DNA sequence: TGTGCCAGCAGCCAAGACGTAGGGAGAGGACTGACCGGGGAGCTGTTTTTT. Translated: CASSQDVGRGLTGELFF.

The chain combines TRBV19 with TRBJ1-1; D gene uncertain. Germline CDR1 and CDR2: LNHDA and SQIVND (reference sequence). Trimming removed 0 bases at V and 0 bases at J, with 8 bases between. This CDR3 spans 15 amino acids. The CDR3 nucleotides read TGTGCCAGTAGTATAGATCCGGCCGTGAACACTGAAGCTTTCTTT. Protein product: CASSIDPAVNTEAFF.

This clone came up a few times. The chain has TRBV4-1 and TRBJ2-7; tentatively, D is TRBD1 (5 bases). This CDR3 contains 13 residues. Germline V gene sequence: CDR1 MGHRA, CDR2 YSYEKL. Between the trimmed V and J ends, which lost 1 base and 4 bases, there was a span of 8 bases. The CDR3 bases are TGCGCCAGCAGCCAAGCACAGGCTTACGAGCAGTACTTC. Translation: CASSQAQAYEQYF.

The rearrangement joins TRBV6-1 to TRBJ2-3, with D unresolved. The V end was cut by 0 bases, the J end by 4 bases, with 5 bases between. This CDR3 comprises 13 residues. Germline V gene lookup returns CDR1 MNHNS and CDR2 SASEGT. The CDR3 region has the DNA TGTGCCAGCAGTGAAGCCCCAGCAGATACGCAGTATTTT. Residues: CASSEAPADTQYF.

The rearrangement links TRBV6-1 to TRBJ2-3; D not certain. In germline, CDR1 is MNHNS, CDR2 SASEGT. V lost 3 bases and J 6 bases, leaving 7 bases between the germline ends. The CDR3 loop spans 12 amino acids. The CDR3 nucleotides are TGTGCCAGCAGTGATTCTGTGGATACGCAGTATTTT. The encoded protein is CASSDSVDTQYF.

This chain uses TRBV4-1 with TRBJ1-1, with D unclear. The CDR3 contains 14 residues. Trimming removed 1 base from V and 3 bases from J, with 9 bases in between. Per the germline V gene, CDR1 is MGHRA and CDR2 is YSYEKL. The CDR3 DNA follows: TGCGCCAGCAGCCAAGGTGGTAGGGACACTGAAGCTTTCTTT. It encodes CASSQGGRDTEAFF.

This chain uses TRBV21-1 with TRBJ2-7; the D call of TRBD2 is as the table states it, not checked on the DNA. TRBV21-1 is a pseudogene. This CDR3 region has 15 residues. The CDR3 protein is CASSKGRGSSYEQYF. The CDR3 DNA follows: TGTGCCAGCAGCAAAGGGCGGGGGTCATCCTACGAGCAGTACTTC.

The V call is TRBV4-1, the J call TRBJ2-5; 7 bases agree with TRBD1. The CDR3 spans 17 residues. Germline assignment: CDR1 MGHRA and CDR2 YSYEKL. The ends lost 0 bases at V and 2 bases at J; junction bases unmatched: 9. The CDR3 spells CASSQDWDREKQETQYF. DNA of the CDR3: TGCGCCAGCAGCCAAGATTGGGACAGAGAAAAACAAGAGACCCAGTACTTC.

This clone has just a few counts. The chain links TRBV15 to TRBJ2-6; a weak D match, TRBD1 (6 bases). CDR3 size: 15 residues. The germline V gene has CDR1 LNHNV and CDR2 YYDKDF (reference sequence). The germline V and J ends were trimmed by 6 bases and 0 bases, with 9 bases remaining between them. CDR3 DNA sequence: TGTGCCACCAGTAAGGGGGTCTCTGGGGCCAACGTCCTGACTTTC. Translated, it gives CATSKGVSGANVLTF.

The V call is TRBV9, the J call TRBJ2-3; no reliable D call. Germline-derived CDR1 and CDR2 are SGDLS and YYNGEE. Trimming removed 2 bases at V and 0 bases at J, with 16 bases between. The CDR3 is made up of 17 amino acids. CDR3 sequence reads: CASSVRAGTTSTDTQYF. The DNA for the CDR3 is TGTGCCAGCAGCGTTAGGGCAGGAACAACTAGCACAGATACGCAGTATTTT.

The table lists this clone with a few counts. V and J are TRBV28 and TRBJ2-3, with 12 nucleotides matching TRBD2. Germline values: CDR1 MDHEN, CDR2 SYDVKM. The CDR3 consists of 15 residues. Trimming removed 6 bases from V and 7 bases from J; junction bases left unmatched: 8. The CDR3, as DNA: TGTGCCAGCAGGATGACTAGCGGGAGAATAAATACGCAGTATTTT. Translation gives CASRMTSGRINTQYF.

The rearrangement uses TRBV27 and TRBJ2-1; D possibly corresponds to TRBD1 (5 bases). V lost 4 bases and J lost 2, with 15 bases in between. Per germline, CDR1 MNHEY and CDR2 SMNVEV (reference sequence). The CDR3 sequence is 16 residues long. CDR3 in DNA: TGTGCCAGCAGTTCGCTAGGGGTAGGGACCTACAATGAGCAGTTCTTC. Encoded protein: CASSSLGVGTYNEQFF.

This chain connects TRBV19 to TRBJ2-7, with 7 bases fitting TRBD1. Germline trimming cut 2 bases from V and 0 bases from J; bases unmatched to any gene: 4. The CDR3 contains 15 residues. The V gene's germline CDR1 is LNHDA and CDR2 SQIVND (reference sequence). CDR3 sequence: CASSISGTASYEQYF. The CDR3 DNA reads as TGTGCCAGTAGTATATCCGGGACAGCCTCCTACGAGCAGTACTTC.

The chain employs TRBV27 and TRBJ2-7; 7 positions agree with TRBD2. Germline V lookup: CDR1 MNHEY, CDR2 SMNVEV (reference sequence). CDR3 size: 14 residues. V dropped 0 bases and J dropped 7; count of bases not matched to a gene: 6. The CDR3 region is CASSLSDGRSEQYF. DNA for the CDR3: TGTGCCAGCAGTTTATCGGACGGGAGGTCGGAGCAGTACTTC.

This clone was detected a few times. V usage is TRBV4-2 and J usage is TRBJ1-1, with 10 bases lining up with TRBD1. V shed 1 base and J 11 bases; nucleotides not matched to a gene: 10. The germline gives CDR1 LGHNA, CDR2 YNFKEQ. CDR3 length: 15 amino acids. For the CDR3, the DNA is TGTGCCAGCAGCCAAGTTACCGGGACAGGGGAAGAGGCTTTCTTT. Its protein is CASSQVTGTGEEAFF.

DNA for the CDR3: TGTGCCAGTAGTAGAGGGCCCTACGAGCAGTACTTC. Translating gives CASSRGPYEQYF. The V call is TRBV19, the J call TRBJ2-7; a possible D gene is TRBD2 (5 bases). CDR1 LNHDA and CDR2 SQIVND come from the germline V gene (reference sequence). V gave up 4 bases and J gave up 2 bases, with 6 bases separating them. The CDR3 has 12 residues.